The 9 T cell receptor beta chains below come from one sample, sequenced in a study of cytomegalovirus exposure and HLA in healthy donors. Amplification used 60 Vbeta primers and 13 Jbeta primers. The method was immunoSEQ multiplex PCR; TCRdb's version includes in-frame clones alone and lacks a portion of them. The data show 150,000 to 200,000 clones, around 77% seen once. Sequences were obtained from PBMCs. The source is a man aged 50 to 60 in good health and CMV-seropositive.

V is TRBV7-3 and J is TRBJ1-6, with 7 bases that match TRBD1. From germline, CDR1 is SGHTA and CDR2 FQGTGA. The CDR3 loop spans 17 amino acids. J lost 7 bases, V lost 0 bases, and 9 bases had no gene match. CDR3 nucleotides: TGTGCCAGCAGCTTAACGTCTAACAGGGGTCTAAATTCACCCCTCCACTTT. It specifies CASSLTSNRGLNSPLHF. Variable domain in full (rest from reference TRBV7-3 and TRBJ1-6): GAGVSQTPSNKVTEKGKYVELRCDPISGHTALYWYRQSLGQGPEFLIYFQGTGAADDSGLPNDRFFAVRPEGSVSTLKIQRTERGDSAVYLCASSLTSNRGLNSPLHFGNGTRLTVT.

The J gene is TRBJ2-7, the V gene TRBV10-2, with 9 bases lining up with TRBD1. The CDR3 totals 15 residues. The germline CDR1 and CDR2 sequences are WSHSY and SAAADI. V lost 4 bases and J lost 2; bases outside the gene matches: 6. The CDR3 here is CASSGGTGWPYEQYF. Here the CDR3 DNA reads TGCGCCAGCAGTGGAGGGACAGGGTGGCCCTACGAGCAGTACTTC.

This rearrangement joins TRBV5-1 to TRBJ1-4; 9 nucleotides line up with TRBD1. CDR1 is SGHRS and CDR2 is YFSETQ in the germline V gene. Trimming took 3 bases from V and 8 from J; bases not matched to a gene: 5. The CDR3 sequence is 14 residues long. CDR3 DNA: TGCGCCAGCAGCTCGGGACAGGGCCGGGAAAAACTGTTTTTT. Its protein product is CASSSGQGREKLFF. The variable domain in full, completed from reference TRBV5-1 and TRBJ1-4, reads KAGVTQTPRYLIKTRGQQVTLSCSPISGHRSVSWYQQTPGQGLQFLFEYFSETQRNKGNFPGRFSGRQFSNSRSEMNVSTLELGDSALYLCASSSGQGREKLFFGSGTQLSVL.

The chain joins TRBV15 to TRBJ1-5; 7 positions agree with TRBD1. The CDR3 sequence is 17 residues long. V lost 4 bases and J lost 2; bases outside the gene matches: 11. From germline, CDR1 is LNHNV and CDR2 YYDKDF (reference sequence). CDR3: CATSIQGFVYGNQPQHF. The CDR3 DNA reads as TGTGCCACCAGCATACAGGGGTTTGTATATGGCAATCAGCCCCAGCATTTT.

The chain's CDR3 is CASSVVVYEQYF. The CDR3 region has the DNA TGTGCCAGCAGCGTAGTAGTCTACGAGCAGTACTTC. The chain joins TRBV9 to TRBJ2-7; D remains ambiguous. Germline CDR1 SGDLS, CDR2 YYNGEE. With 0 bases removed from V and 3 bases from J, the gap between germline ends came to 4 bases. The CDR3 has 12 residues.

This rearrangement joins TRBV28 to TRBJ2-7; TRBD2 aligns across 12 bases. Looked up from germline, CDR1 is MDHEN and CDR2 is SYDVKM. After removal of 7 bases from V and 0 bases from J, the junction contained 7 bases not matched to a gene. The CDR3 has 16 amino acids. The CDR3 DNA reads TGTGCCAGCACTTCTAGCGGGGGGGTCTCCTCCTACGAGCAGTACTTC. It encodes CASTSSGGVSSYEQYF.

Note on this clone: At one end the junction does not follow the germline gene, possibly because of a read error. CDR3 DNA: TGCGCCAGCACCTTGGGTACAGAGCAGTTCTTC. Translating it yields CASTLGTEQFF. This chain links TRBV5-1 with TRBJ2-1; D remains unclear. CDR3 length: 11 residues. The germline V gene encodes CDR1 SGHRS and CDR2 YFSETQ.

The J gene is TRBJ1-3, the V gene TRBV29-1, with 8 positions matching TRBD1. Germline V CDR1 and CDR2: SQVTM, ANQGSEA. The length of the CDR3 is 11 residues. The J segment lost 15 bases and the V segment lost 0 bases, leaving 4 bases of the junction unmatched. Here the CDR3 reads CSVEEGRGQYF. CDR3 in DNA: TGCAGCGTTGAAGAGGGCAGGGGGCAATATTTT.

J is TRBJ1-1 and V is TRBV19; 9 bases line up with TRBD1. V was pared by 6 bases and J by 4 bases, with 6 bases of the junction left unmatched. This CDR3 is 14 amino acids long. From germline, CDR1 is LNHDA and CDR2 SQIVND (reference sequence). The DNA for the CDR3 is TGTGCCAGTAGCCCGACAGGGGGTGGCACTGAAGCTTTCTTT. Its translation: CASSPTGGGTEAFF. The full variable domain, its missing parts supplied by reference TRBV19 and TRBJ1-1, is DGGITQSPKYLFRKEGQNVTLSCEQNLNHDAMYWYRQDPGQGLRLIYYSQIVNDFQKGDIAEGYSVSREKKESFPLTVTSAQKNPTAFYLCASSPTGGGTEAFFGQGTRLTVV.